The 6 T cell receptor beta chains below come from one sample, sequenced in a study of naive and memory T cell subsets. Blood and skin TCR RNA was reverse transcribed with alpha and beta constant primers. TCRdb analysed the 5' RACE reads with MiXCR anew, one entry per CDR3 protein. The sample contains 20,000 to 30,000 distinct CDR3 sequences, roughly 23% of which appear only once. Whole blood, 2 to 2.5 ml, came from adult healthy volunteers. The receptors derive from a female donor in good health.

V gene TRBV20-1 combines with J gene TRBJ2-7, with a possible D match to TRBD2 (6 bases). The CDR3 totals 12 residues. Trimming took 6 bases from V and 4 from J, leaving 13 bases between them. Germline V gene data show CDR1 as DFQATT and CDR2 as SNEGSKA (reference sequence). CDR3 residues: CSAEGGLYEQYF. Written as DNA, the CDR3 is TGCAGTGCGGAGGGTGGGTTATACGAGCAGTACTTC.

In its sample, this clonotype is medium-sized. This sequence joins TRBV4-3 and TRBJ1-1, with D possibly being TRBD1 (5 bases). The length of the CDR3 is 15 residues. The germline V gene has CDR1 LGHNA and CDR2 YSLEER. With 4 bases removed from V and 6 bases from J, the gap between germline ends came to 18 bases. The CDR3 DNA reads TGCGCCAGCAGCCCTACTAGCGGGGCCCGCCCTGAAGCTTTCTTT. This encodes CASSPTSGARPEAFF.

Judged by abundance, this clonotype is medium-sized. The chain combines TRBV15 with TRBJ2-1; 9 bases line up with TRBD2. V was clipped by 1 base and J by 8 bases; unmatched bases: 6. Looked up from germline, CDR1 is LNHNV and CDR2 is YYDKDF (reference sequence). The length of the CDR3 is 15 residues. The chain's CDR3 is CATSRVAGAVDEQFF. CDR3 nucleotides: TGTGCCACCAGCAGAGTAGCGGGGGCTGTAGATGAGCAGTTCTTC.

The genes are TRBV29-1 and TRBJ2-3, with 10 nucleotides matching TRBD2. Germline V CDR1 and CDR2: SQVTM, ANQGSEA. There are 16 residues in the CDR3. Trimming took 4 bases from V and 6 from J; bases not matched to a gene: 13. CDR3 amino acids: CSVAGTSASAADTQYF. CDR3 DNA: TGCAGCGTTGCCGGGACTAGCGCCTCCGCGGCTGATACGCAGTATTTT.

V is TRBV6-1 and J is TRBJ1-5, with D perhaps matching TRBD1 (6 bases). Per germline, CDR1 MNHNS and CDR2 SASEGT. V was trimmed by 1 base and J by 8 bases, leaving 12 bases between them. The CDR3 length is 14 residues. The CDR3 DNA follows: TGTGCCAGCAGTGAAGGGGGACACGTCAAGCCCCAGCATTTT. The encoded protein is CASSEGGHVKPQHF.

This clonotype is medium-sized by share. The chain links TRBV20-1 to TRBJ1-2; D is uncertain. The germline V gene has CDR1 DFQATT and CDR2 SNEGSKA (reference sequence). This CDR3 is built from 11 residues. With 4 bases removed from V and 7 bases from J, the gap between germline ends came to 10 bases. The CDR3 sequence is CSATGSGGYTF. The DNA of the CDR3 is TGCAGTGCTACCGGGAGTGGTGGCTACACCTTC.